The 8 T cell receptor beta chains below all came from one sample that was sequenced in a study of human T cells and chemical hapten exposure. TCRdb re-analysed the RACE reads in MiXCR, keeping a single row per CDR3 protein. The profile shows 99,000 or so distinct CDR3 sequences, roughly 10% of them singletons. Time point denoted: pre-sensitization, week 0. The treatment denotes: therapeutic diphenylcyclopropenone sensitization with weekly scalp DPC. The sample here was whole blood, taken in connection with sensitization to the hapten diphenylcyclopropenone (DPC). The source is a woman in her fifties or sixties with alopecia areata. Some clones in this sample may be carry-over from other donors' samples.

This clonotype came up a few times. The gene calls are TRBV5-6 and TRBJ1-3; no definite D call. The V end lost 4 bases, the J end lost 4 bases, and 18 bases lay between the germline ends. The CDR3 spans 16 residues. In germline, CDR1 is SGHDT, CDR2 YYEEEE. The CDR3 nucleotides are TGTGCCAGCAGCGCTCGGCCCTCAACGGGGGGAAACACCATATATTTT. It translates to CASSARPSTGGNTIYF.

This clonotype has more than one count but fewer than ten. The V and J genes are TRBV12-3 or TRBV12-4 and TRBJ2-7; 8 bases are a match to TRBD1. V lost 6 bases to trimming and J lost 3 bases; unmatched junction nucleotides: 10. This CDR3 region has 15 residues. CDR3: CASSLSGTGIYEQYF. The CDR3 DNA reads as TGTGCCAGCAGCCTATCCGGGACAGGAATCTACGAGCAGTACTTC.

This clonotype was recorded many times. V and J are TRBV7-9 and TRBJ1-1, with 8 bases aligning to TRBD1. Trimming took 4 bases from V and 1 from J; bases not matched to a gene: 5. The CDR3 has 15 amino acids. The germline CDR1 and CDR2 sequences are SEHNR and FQNEAQ (reference sequence). CDR3 DNA sequence: TGTGCCAGCAGCTGGGGGGACAGGCCGAACACTGAAGCTTTCTTT. Translated: CASSWGDRPNTEAFF.

This clonotype was counted at least ten times. This chain joins TRBV7-2 and TRBJ2-2; D gene unclear. This CDR3 is 16 amino acids long. The V end lost 3 bases, the J end lost 7 bases, and 18 bases lay between the germline ends. Germline V gene lookup returns CDR1 SGHTA and CDR2 FQGNSA. The CDR3 DNA is TGTGCCAGCAGCTTTGGCAATCCGACCTTAGACGGGGAGCTGTTTTTT. Amino acid sequence: CASSFGNPTLDGELFF.

The rearrangement joins TRBV20-1 to TRBJ2-5; D may be TRBD1 (5 bases). Germline V lookup: CDR1 DFQATT, CDR2 SNEGSKA (reference sequence). V lost 3 bases and J lost 1, with 9 bases in between. This CDR3 has 13 residues. The CDR3 nucleotides are TGCAGTGCTAGTACGCAGGGCCAAGAGACCCAGTACTTC. Encoded protein: CSASTQGQETQYF.

The chain joins TRBV7-2 to TRBJ2-5, with TRBD2 matching over 7 bases. Germline lookup yields CDR1 SGHTA and CDR2 FQGNSA. This CDR3 comprises 16 residues. The ends lost 3 bases at V and 0 bases at J; junction bases unmatched: 7. The CDR3 DNA is TGTGCCAGCAGCTTCCTTGCCGGGGGGTACCAAGAGACCCAGTACTTC. This gives the protein CASSFLAGGYQETQYF.

This clonotype was observed many times. V and J are TRBV13 and TRBJ2-7, with D unresolved. Per the germline V gene, CDR1 is PRHDT and CDR2 is FYEKMQ (reference sequence). The ends were cut back, 1 base at V and 6 bases at J, with 7 bases in the middle. This CDR3 region has 12 residues. CDR3 coding DNA: TGTGCCAGCAGCTTAGTCCTTGCCGAGCAGTACTTC. Translated: CASSLVLAEQYF.

This clonotype was found a few times. The chain employs TRBV29-1 and TRBJ1-2; TRBD1 agrees at 10 bases. In germline, CDR1 is SQVTM, CDR2 ANQGSEA. The CDR3 sequence is 14 residues long. Trimming at V came to 1 base and at J to 3 bases, leaving 2 bases not matched to a gene. In nucleotides, the CDR3 is TGCAGCGTTGAAGGACAGGGGGCGTACTATGGCTACACCTTC. This translates into CSVEGQGAYYGYTF.